This is a list of T cell receptor beta chains from one sample in a study of cytomegalovirus exposure and HLA in healthy donors. Repertoires were generated with immunoSEQ multiplex PCR, while TCRdb's copy carries only in-frame clones and drops some. The sample holds around 100,000 clones, around two thirds seen once. What was sequenced was PBMCs. The receptors stem from a man aged 30 to 39 in good health and CMV-seronegative. Each CDR3 is given with its conserved first and last residue. A D gene is named only where the DNA matches it firmly. Only some rows state a clone size, as once, few, many or a class for expanded clones.

>TRBD1|NA|TRBV19|TRBJ2-5
TGTGCCAGTAGTACCCCGGGGACAGGGCGAGAGACCCAGTACTTC
CASSTPGTGRETQYF
>NA|NA|TRBV29-1|TRBJ1-1
TGCAGCGTTGAAGGCGGGAACACTGAAGCTTTCTTT
CSVEGGNTEAFF
>TRBD1|NA|TRBV2|TRBJ1-1
TGTGCCAGCAGTCGACAGGGGGAGAACACTGAAGCTTTCTTT
CASSRQGENTEAFF
>NA|few|TRBV14|TRBJ2-7
TGTGCCAGCAGCCAAGGAAGCGGATTCTCCTACGAGCAGTACTTC
CASSQGSGFSYEQYF
>TRBD2|once|TRBV6-5|TRBJ2-1
TGTGCCAGCAGTTACGAGGGAGGGCCCAACAATGAGCAGTTCTTC
CASSYEGGPNNEQFF
>NA|NA|TRBV27|TRBJ2-1
TGTGCCAGCGGCTTCGGGGGAGTACTCAATGAGCAGTTCTTC
CASGFGGVLNEQFF
>TRBD2|NA|TRBV4-3|TRBJ2-1
TGCGCCAGCAGCCAAAGGGTAGCGGGGGGCGGGCACAATGAGCAGTTCTTC
CASSQRVAGGGHNEQFF
>NA|NA|TRBV2|TRBJ2-5
TGTGCCAGCAGTGACCCGACGGCCCCCGGGCAGTACTTC
CASSDPTAPGQYF
>TRBD2|NA|TRBV5-1|TRBJ2-3
TGCGCCAGCAGCTTTAGCGGGCTAAAGCCAGATACGCAGTATTTT
CASSFSGLKPDTQYF
>NA|NA|TRBV5-1|TRBJ2-2
TGCGCCAGCAGCTTATATCAGGGCGACACCGGGGAGCTGTTTTTT
CASSLYQGDTGELFF
>TRBD2|few|TRBV10-2|TRBJ2-7
TGCGCCAGCAGAGTAGCGGGGGGGCCGTACGAGCAGTACTTC
CASRVAGGPYEQYF
>TRBD1|NA|TRBV7-2|TRBJ2-7
TGTGCCAGCAGCTTTGGGACAGGGTCCTACGAGCAGTACTTC
CASSFGTGSYEQYF
>TRBD1|NA|TRBV5-6|TRBJ1-2
TGTGCCAGCAGCTTGGGACAGGGGAGTTATGGCTACACCTTC
CASSLGQGSYGYTF
>NA|NA|TRBV4-1|TRBJ2-2
TGCGCCAGCAGCCAACCCCTCAGGGGTGTCGGGGAGCTGTTTTTT
CASSQPLRGVGELFF
>NA|NA|TRBV7-9|TRBJ2-7
TGTGCCAGCAGCTTATTTGCAGGGGACGAGCAGTACTTC
CASSLFAGDEQYF
>NA|NA|TRBV6-1|TRBJ1-4
TGTGCCAGCACTTCGCCCTGGAACAGTAATGAAAAACTGTTTTTT
CASTSPWNSNEKLFF
>TRBD1|NA|TRBV7-9|TRBJ2-7
TGTGCCAGCAGCTCACCGGACAGGACCCACTACGAGCAGTACTTC
CASSSPDRTHYEQYF
>NA|NA|TRBV19|TRBJ1-1
TGTGCCAGTAAGCGGGGCTGGATCACTGAAGCTTTCTTT
CASKRGWITEAFF
>TRBD2|NA|TRBV6-1|TRBJ2-5
TGTGCCAGCAGTGAAAGTGCCTGGACTAGCGGGATACAAGAGACCCAGTACTTC
CASSESAWTSGIQETQYF
>NA|NA|TRBV10-3|TRBJ2-1
TGTGCCATCCGGCTTAGCGGTTGGGACAATGAGCAGTTCTTC
CAIRLSGWDNEQFF
>TRBD2|few|TRBV6-4|TRBJ2-3
TGTGCCAGCAGTGACGCGGGGGGAAATACGCAGTATTTT
CASSDAGGNTQYF